This T cell receptor (beta chain) was recovered during a study of OX40 agonist ivuxolimab in advanced cancers. The germline gives CDR1 MNHEY, CDR2 SVGAGI. Between the trimmed V and J ends, which lost 5 bases and 6 bases, there was a span of 8 bases. The CDR3 runs to 12 residues. Produced via immunoSEQ multiplex PCR; TCRdb's table is partial and in-frame only. Here the sample spans approximately 66,000 clones, 85% being singletons. The sample here was CD4+ or CD8+ T cells sorted from blood, taken in a trial of the OX40 agonist ivuxolimab. This receptor was obtained from an adult with an advanced solid tumor such as melanoma, head and neck, liver or kidney cancer. The gene calls are TRBV6-5 and TRBJ1-5; the D is unclear. The CDR3 DNA follows: TGTGCCAGCAGTGAACTGGGTCAGCCCCAGCATTTT. The encoded protein is CASSELGQPQHF.